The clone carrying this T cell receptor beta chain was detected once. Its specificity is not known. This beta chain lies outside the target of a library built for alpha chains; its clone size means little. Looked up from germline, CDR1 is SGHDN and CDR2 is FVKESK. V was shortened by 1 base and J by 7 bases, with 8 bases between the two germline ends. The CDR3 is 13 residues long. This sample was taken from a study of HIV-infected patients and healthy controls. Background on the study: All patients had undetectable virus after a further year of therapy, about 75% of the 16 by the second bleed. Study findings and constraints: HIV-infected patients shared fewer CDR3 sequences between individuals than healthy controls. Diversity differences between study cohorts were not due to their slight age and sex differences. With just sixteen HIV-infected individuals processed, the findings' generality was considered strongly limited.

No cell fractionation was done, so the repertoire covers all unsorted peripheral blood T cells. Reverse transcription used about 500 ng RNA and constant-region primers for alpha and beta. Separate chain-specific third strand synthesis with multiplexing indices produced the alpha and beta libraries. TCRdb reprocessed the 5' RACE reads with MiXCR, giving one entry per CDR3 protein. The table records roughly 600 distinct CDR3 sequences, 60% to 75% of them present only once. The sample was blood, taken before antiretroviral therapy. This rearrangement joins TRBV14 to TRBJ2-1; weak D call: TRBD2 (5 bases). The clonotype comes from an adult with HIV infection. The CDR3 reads CASSQGGGNEQFF. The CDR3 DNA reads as TGTGCCAGCAGCCAAGGAGGAGGAAATGAGCAGTTCTTC.